The rows below give T cell receptor beta chains drawn from one sample of a study of shared clonotypes between healthy human individuals. Assay: immunoSEQ multiplex PCR; the TCRdb copy retains only in-frame clones and omits some. The sample lists roughly 2 million clones; roughly 96% were seen once. The sample consisted of naive CD4+ T cells sorted from blood. Source of these receptors: a man aged 18 to 29 in good health. The CDR3 runs from the conserved cysteine through the conserved F or W. The D gene is left open where the match is weak. For some rows the clone size is stated as once, few or many, or as a class when expanded; others skip it.

d_call clone_size j_call v_call cdr3_nt cdr3_aa
. . TRBJ2-7 TRBV12-5 TGTGCTAGTGGTTTGTCCCATGGAGGGCAGAACTTC CASGLSHGGQNF
. . TRBJ2-7 TRBV28 TGTGCCAGCAGAACCGGGGCGACCCGCTACGAGCAGTACTTC CASRTGATRYEQYF
. . TRBJ1-4 TRBV30 TGTGCCTGGAGCCGGGGGTGGGAAAAACTGTTTTTT CAWSRGWEKLFF
. once TRBJ2-5 TRBV19 TGTGCCAGTAGTCAACCAGGGACGGGACTCCAAGAGACCCAGTACTTC CASSQPGTGLQETQYF
. . TRBJ2-5 TRBV5-6 TGTGCCAGCAGCTTCCCCAAAAAAGAGACCCAGTACTTC CASSFPKKETQYF
TRBD2 . TRBJ2-1 TRBV5-6 TGTGCCAGCAGCCCCTTTGCGGGGGAGAGCTCCTACAATGAGCAGTTCTTC CASSPFAGESSYNEQFF
. . TRBJ2-7 TRBV20-1 TGCAGTGGCTCGAGGGCCGGAGAGCAGTACTTC CSGSRAGEQYF
. . TRBJ1-5 TRBV2 TGTGCCAGCAGAGGGGAAATAGGGTGGGCCAATCAGCCCCAGCATTTT CASRGEIGWANQPQHF
. . TRBJ2-5 TRBV9 TGTGCCAGCAGCGTAGGAGGGCTGGAGACCCAGTACTTC CASSVGGLETQYF
TRBD1 . TRBJ2-3 TRBV18 TGTGCCAGCTCGCCTAGACTCTTCCGGTCGGGACAGGCGGCAACAGATACGCAGTATTTT CASSPRLFRSGQAATDTQYF
. once TRBJ2-5 TRBV5-6 TGTGCCAGCAGCCGCCTTTCGGCTGGCACTCAAGAGACCCAGTACTTC CASSRLSAGTQETQYF
TRBD2 . TRBJ2-2 TRBV12-5 TGTGCTAGTGGTTTGGTAGCGGGAGGGAACACCGGGGAGCTGTTTTTT CASGLVAGGNTGELFF
. . TRBJ2-2 TRBV4-1 TGCGCCAGCAGCCAAGTCAAGGGGGACACCGGGGAGCTGTTTTTT CASSQVKGDTGELFF
. . TRBJ1-2 TRBV11-2 TGTGCCAGCAGCTTAGATGGTGTCGGAGGCAGTGGCTACACCTTC CASSLDGVGGSGYTF
. once TRBJ1-2 TRBV7-9 TGTGCCAGCAGCTTAGTGCAGGGCTCCAACTATGGCTACACCTTC CASSLVQGSNYGYTF
TRBD1 . TRBJ1-6 TRBV19 TGTGCCAGTAGTACAGGACAGGGAGAGACACCCCTCCACTTT CASSTGQGETPLHF
. . TRBJ1-6 TRBV7-2 TGTGCCAGCAGCTTACTCTCAGCCCTGGGTTCACCCCTCCACTTT CASSLLSALGSPLHF
. . TRBJ1-2 TRBV5-3 TGTGCCGGCGAGTACGACAGTCTCTGTAACTATGGCTACACCTTC CAGEYDSLCNYGYTF
. . TRBJ2-7 TRBV10-3 TGTGCCATCAGTTCCTCCGGGACTCTGACCGAGCAGTACTTC CAISSSGTLTEQYF
TRBD2 . TRBJ2-5 TRBV7-2 TGTGCCAGCAGCCCATCTAGCGGGAGAGGGGAGACCCAGTACTTC CASSPSSGRGETQYF
. . TRBJ2-5 TRBV4-1 TGCGCCAGCAGCCAAGGGGGTTGGGTCCTGGGGGAGACCCAGTACTTC CASSQGGWVLGETQYF
. . TRBJ1-3 TRBV6-1 TGTGCCAGCAGTGGCCGGGACCTTGGGAACACCATATATTTT CASSGRDLGNTIYF
TRBD1 . TRBJ2-4 TRBV7-9 TGTGCCAGCAGCCCCCTGCTGACAGGGCTAGCCAAAAACATTCAGTACTTC CASSPLLTGLAKNIQYF
. many TRBJ1-1 TRBV9 TGTGCCAGCAGCGTCGACGTGAACACTGAAGCTTTCTTT CASSVDVNTEAFF